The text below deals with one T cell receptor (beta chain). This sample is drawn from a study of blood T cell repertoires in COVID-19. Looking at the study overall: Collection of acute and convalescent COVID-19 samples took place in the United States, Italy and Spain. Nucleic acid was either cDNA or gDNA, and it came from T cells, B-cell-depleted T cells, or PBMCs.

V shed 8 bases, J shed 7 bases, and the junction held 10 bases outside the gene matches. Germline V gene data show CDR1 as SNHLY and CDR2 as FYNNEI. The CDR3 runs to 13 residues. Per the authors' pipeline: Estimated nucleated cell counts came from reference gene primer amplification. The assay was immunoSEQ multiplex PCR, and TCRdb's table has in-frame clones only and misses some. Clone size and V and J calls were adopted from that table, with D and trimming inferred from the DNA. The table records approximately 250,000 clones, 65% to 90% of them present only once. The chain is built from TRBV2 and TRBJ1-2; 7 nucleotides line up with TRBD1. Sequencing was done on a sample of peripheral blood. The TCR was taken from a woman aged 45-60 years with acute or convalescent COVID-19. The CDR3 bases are TGTGCCAGCCTCCGACAGGGTCAGGGTGGCTACACCTTC. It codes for CASLRQGQGGYTF.